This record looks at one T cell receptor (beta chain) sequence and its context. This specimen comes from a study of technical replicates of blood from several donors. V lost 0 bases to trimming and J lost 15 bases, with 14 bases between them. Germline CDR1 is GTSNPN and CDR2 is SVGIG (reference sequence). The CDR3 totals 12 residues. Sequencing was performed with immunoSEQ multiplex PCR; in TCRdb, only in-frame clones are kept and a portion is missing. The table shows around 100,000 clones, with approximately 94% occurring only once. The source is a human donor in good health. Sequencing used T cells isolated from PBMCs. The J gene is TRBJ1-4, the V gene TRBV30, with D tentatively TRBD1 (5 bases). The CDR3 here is CAWSVQALEVFF. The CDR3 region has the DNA TGTGCCTGGAGTGTACAGGCCCTCGAGGTGTTTTTT.